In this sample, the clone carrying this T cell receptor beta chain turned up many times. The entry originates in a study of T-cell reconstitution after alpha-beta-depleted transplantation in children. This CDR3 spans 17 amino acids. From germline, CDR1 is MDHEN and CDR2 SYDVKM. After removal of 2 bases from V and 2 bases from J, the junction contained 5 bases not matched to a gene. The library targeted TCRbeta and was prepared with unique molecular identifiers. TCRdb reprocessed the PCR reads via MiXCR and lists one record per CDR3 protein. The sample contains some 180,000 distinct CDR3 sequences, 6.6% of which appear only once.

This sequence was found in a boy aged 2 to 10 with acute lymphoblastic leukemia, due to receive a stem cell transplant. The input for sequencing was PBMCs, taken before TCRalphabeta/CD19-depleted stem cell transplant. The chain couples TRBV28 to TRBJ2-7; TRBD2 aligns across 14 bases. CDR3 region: CASSLRTSGRSAYEQYF. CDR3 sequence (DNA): TGTGCCAGCAGTTTACGGACTAGCGGGAGGAGCGCCTACGAGCAGTACTTC.